This TCR beta chain was recovered during a study of T-cell memory formation after mild COVID-19 (TCRdb year 2021). The study in broad terms: TCR sequence clusters from the two donors were largely donor specific. T-cell clones expanding and contracting after mild COVID-19 in a couple of donors were tracked by longitudinal TCRalpha and TCRbeta repertoire sequencing. Two young, previously healthy adult volunteers, one female and one male, were included in the cohort.

PBMCs were isolated by Ficoll-Paque density gradient centrifugation. This clonotype came up a few times. Its antigen is still unknown. No much larger clonotype is one base removed from it; base qualities were not supplied. What the study reported, not specific to this receptor: Some responding clones were found in pre-infection memory, which suggests that pre-existing cross-reactive memory T cells took part in the SARS-CoV-2 response. From day 15 to 85, contracting clones showed balanced CD4/CD8 phenotypes, whereas a second wave of clones that expanded from day 15 to 37 leaned towards CD4+. The study included only a couple of mild cases, and larger cohorts that include severe cases with pre-infection samples were judged to be necessary. SARS-CoV-2 specificity was not confirmed for the second-wave clones peaking on day 37. Contracting CD4+ clones appeared mostly in the CM and EM memory subsets, whereas CD8+ clones were enriched in EMRA.

Sequencing used an Illumina NovaSeq 6000. TCRalpha and TCRbeta cDNA libraries were constructed by 5'RACE with constant-segment primers, with sample barcodes and unique molecular identifiers being introduced. Trizol reagent was used to extract RNA from every sample. Libraries were amplified in two PCR steps, with a second sample barcode and Illumina TruSeq adapters added in the second step. Sequencing of libraries was performed on an Illumina NovaSeq with 2 x 150 bp paired-end reads. Under the source paper's analysis protocol: Demultiplexing of reads and collapsing into UMI-guided consensus sequences were performed with migec v1.2.7. Using mixcr v2.1.11, UMI consensuses were aligned to TRA and TRB V and J templates and then assembled into clonotypes. Clonotypes were classified as expanded or contracted when called significant by both edgeR and NoisET, with noise models trained on biological replicates. For edgeR calls, the thresholds were a false discovery rate-adjusted p below 0.01 and a log2 fold-change of 1. As an exploratory analysis of dynamics, max-normalized trajectories of the 1000 most abundant clonotypes were examined by PCA with hierarchical clustering. The CD4 or CD8 phenotype of responding clones was assigned using the separately sequenced CD4+ and CD8+ repertoires. TCRdb reprocessing: public reads trimmed at Q25 with fastp, clones called with MiXCR, in-frame beta chains kept. A single entry per CDR3 protein holds the most common genes and DNA from its merged rows. TCRdb, rather than the study authors, made the V and J calls. Here the sample has about 200,000 distinct CDR3 sequences; about 16% occur a single time. The ten largest clonotypes hold roughly 2.4% of the sample.

The germline V gene supplies CDR1 SGDLS and CDR2 YYNGEE. V ends up 4 bases short and J 2 bases short, with an unmatched junction base count of 4. The CDR3 starts with the cysteine, ends with the phenylalanine, and has 16 residues. Only CDR3 DNA is held: 48 bases, read in frame from base 1. This clonotype originated in an adult woman who had mild COVID-19 (a few samples of this study predate the infection). The sample titles of this study are shuffled in the database, so cell type and time point are left out; the donor was told from shared clones. Sequenced sample: PBMCs or a T cell subset sorted from them (not recorded which). The rearranged segments are TRBV9 and TRBJ2-3, with 13 bases aligning to TRBD2. The DNA is TGTGCCAGCAGCCAGACTAGCGGGAGGACCACAGATACGCAGTATTTT. Translation gives CASSQTSGRTTDTQYF.